A selection of T cell receptor beta chains follows, all from one sample in a study of blood T cell repertoires in COVID-19. Repertoires were generated with immunoSEQ multiplex PCR, while TCRdb's copy carries only in-frame clones and drops some. The sample carries 85,000 to 95,000 clones, 70% to 90% recorded once. Source material: peripheral blood. Receptors originate from a human donor with acute or convalescent COVID-19. The donor label of this sample is uncertain. Both conserved end residues are trimmed from each CDR3. Clone sizes are given selectively: once, few, many, or a class where the clone is expanded.

clone_size	j_call	v_call	cdr3_aa
-	TRBJ1-4	TRBV28	ASTPGQGHEKLF
-	TRBJ2-2	TRBV7-3	ASSTTGAGELF
-	TRBJ2-7	TRBV27	ASSPVDSRYEQY
-	TRBJ1-2	TRBV19	ASSPRESGYT
-	TRBJ2-7	TRBV9	ASSVGVSGYEQY
-	TRBJ1-5	TRBV6-5	ASTRTNNQPQH
-	TRBJ1-6	TRBV5-1	ASSLIQGEGYNSPLH
-	TRBJ1-1	TRBV4-2	ASSHSKGTVNTEAF
few	TRBJ2-7	TRBV3-1/TRBV3-2	ASSQGLEQY
once	TRBJ2-1	TRBV7-3	ASSSGLADYNEQF
-	TRBJ1-2	TRBV30	AWGPGGYT
-	TRBJ2-2	TRBV3-1/TRBV3-2	ASSGRGGVPGELF
-	TRBJ2-3	TRBV9	ASSVYAVSDTQY
-	TRBJ1-3	TRBV3-1/TRBV3-2	ASSLQISGNTIY
-	TRBJ2-1	TRBV27	ASRRTTNYNEQF
-	TRBJ2-1	TRBV29-1	SLRTGLLNEQF
-	TRBJ1-6	TRBV19	ASSMGGGNSPLH